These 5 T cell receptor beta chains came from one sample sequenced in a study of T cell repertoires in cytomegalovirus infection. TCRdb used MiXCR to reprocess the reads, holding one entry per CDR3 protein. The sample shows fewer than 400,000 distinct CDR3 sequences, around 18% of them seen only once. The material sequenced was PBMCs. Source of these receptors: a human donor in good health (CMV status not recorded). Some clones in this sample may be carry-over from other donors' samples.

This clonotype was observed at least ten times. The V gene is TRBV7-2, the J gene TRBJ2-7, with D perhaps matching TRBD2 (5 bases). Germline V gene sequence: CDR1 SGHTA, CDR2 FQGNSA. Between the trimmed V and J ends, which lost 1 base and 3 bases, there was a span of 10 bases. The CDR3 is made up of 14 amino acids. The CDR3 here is CASSLVSGSYEQYF. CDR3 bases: TGTGCCAGCAGCTTAGTGTCGGGGAGCTACGAGCAGTACTTC.

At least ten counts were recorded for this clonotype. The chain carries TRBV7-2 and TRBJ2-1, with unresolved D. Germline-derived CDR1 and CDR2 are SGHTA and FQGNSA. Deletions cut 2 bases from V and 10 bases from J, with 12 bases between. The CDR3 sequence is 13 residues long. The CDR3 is CASSLRLNGEQFF. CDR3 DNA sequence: TGTGCCAGCAGCTTACGGTTGAATGGCGAGCAGTTCTTC.

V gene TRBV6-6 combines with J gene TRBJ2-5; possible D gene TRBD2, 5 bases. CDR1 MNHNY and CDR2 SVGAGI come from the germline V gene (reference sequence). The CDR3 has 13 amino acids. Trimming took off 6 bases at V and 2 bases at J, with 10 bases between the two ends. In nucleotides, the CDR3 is TGTGCCAGCAGGGCGAGCGGACAAGAGACCCAGTACTTC. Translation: CASRASGQETQYF.

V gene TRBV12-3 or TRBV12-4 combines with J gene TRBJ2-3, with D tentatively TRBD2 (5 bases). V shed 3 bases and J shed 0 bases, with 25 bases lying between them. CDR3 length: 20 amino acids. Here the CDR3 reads CASSFGFLLGSAASTDTQYF. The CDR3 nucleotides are TGTGCCAGCAGTTTTGGGTTTCTGTTAGGTTCAGCGGCTAGCACAGATACGCAGTATTTT.

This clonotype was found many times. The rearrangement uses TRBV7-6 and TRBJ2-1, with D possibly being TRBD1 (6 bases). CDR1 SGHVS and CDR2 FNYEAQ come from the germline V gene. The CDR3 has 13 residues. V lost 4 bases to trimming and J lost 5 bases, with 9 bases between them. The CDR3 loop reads CASSSGQNNEQFF. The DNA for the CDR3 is TGTGCCAGCAGCTCCGGACAGAACAATGAGCAGTTCTTC.